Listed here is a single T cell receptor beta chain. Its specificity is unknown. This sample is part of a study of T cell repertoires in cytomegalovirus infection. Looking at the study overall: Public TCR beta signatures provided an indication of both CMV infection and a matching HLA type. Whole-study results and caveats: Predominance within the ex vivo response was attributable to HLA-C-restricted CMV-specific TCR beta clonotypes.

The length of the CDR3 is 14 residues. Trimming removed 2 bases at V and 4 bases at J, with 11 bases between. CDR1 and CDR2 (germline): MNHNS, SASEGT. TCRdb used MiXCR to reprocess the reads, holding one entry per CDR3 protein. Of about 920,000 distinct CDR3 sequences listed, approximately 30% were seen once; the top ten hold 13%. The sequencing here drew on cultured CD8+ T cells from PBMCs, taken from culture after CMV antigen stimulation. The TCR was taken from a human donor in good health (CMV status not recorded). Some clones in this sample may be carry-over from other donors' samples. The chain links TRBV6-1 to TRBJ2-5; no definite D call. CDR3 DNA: TGTGCCAGCAGTGAACGGGTGGCGCGAGAGACCCAGTACTTC. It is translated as CASSERVARETQYF.